This T cell receptor beta chain was obtained from a study of CD4 T cells in relation to SARS-CoV-2 and coronaviruses. Study summary: Negative control cultures got HIV-1 Nef peptides or no peptide. Crossreactive spike epitopes shared across donors were mapped to their HLA restriction. General observations from the study: In roughly 60% of donors, memory CD4+ clonotypes crossrecognized SARS-CoV-2 and at least one common cold coronavirus spike.

CDR1 is SGHAT and CDR2 is FQNNGV in the germline V gene. This CDR3 is built from 15 residues. The germline V and J ends were trimmed by 5 bases and 2 bases, with 14 bases remaining between them. Sequenced by immunoSEQ multiplex PCR; TCRdb stores in-frame clones only, minus some. The repertoire has almost 20,000 clones, around 75% of them found once; the top ten carry 20% to 25%. CD4+ T cells from unexposed donors were obtained before the COVID-19 pandemic (2011-2018). Isolation of CD4+ T cells took place after approximately 10 days in culture. As cell numbers allowed, unexposed-donor CD4+ T cells faced SARS-CoV-2 S/N and four cold-coronavirus spikes. Worth noting for this clone: Antigen unknown.

Sequencing was performed on CD4+ T cells from PBMCs, cultured in vitro. V and J are TRBV11-2 and TRBJ2-3; D not resolved. The sequence was obtained from a human donor in good health. CDR3 amino acids: CASSKERRDTDTQYF. CDR3 coding DNA: TGTGCCAGCAGCAAAGAGAGAAGGGACACAGATACGCAGTATTTT.